These T cell receptor beta chains were read from a single sample in a study of Graves' ophthalmopathy and Graves' hyperthyroidism. Using its own MiXCR run on the multiplex PCR reads, TCRdb lists one record per CDR3 protein. The sample lists approximately 500,000 distinct CDR3 sequences; around an eighth were seen once. Sample: blood. These receptors originate from a woman in her thirties with Graves' ophthalmopathy. Both conserved end residues are part of each CDR3. Fields, in order: J gene, clone size, D gene, V gene, CDR3 protein, CDR3 DNA. A D gene is named only where the DNA matches it firmly. Clone size is shown for a subset of rows, as once, few, many or a class of expanded clone.

J: TRBJ2-5
size: many
D: -
V: TRBV7-8
CDR3: CASSPGTGQETQYF
DNA: TGTGCCAGCAGCCCCGGGACGGGCCAAGAGACCCAGTACTTC

J: TRBJ1-2
size: many
D: -
V: TRBV30
CDR3: CAWSSGAGYGYTF
DNA: TGTGCCTGGAGTTCAGGGGCCGGCTATGGCTACACCTTC

J: TRBJ2-5
size: many
D: -
V: TRBV9
CDR3: CASSVAVRETQYF
DNA: TGTGCCAGCAGCGTAGCAGTCCGAGAGACCCAGTACTTC

J: TRBJ2-5
size: -
D: -
V: TRBV6-5
CDR3: CATIGPGETQYF
DNA: TGTGCCACCATAGGGCCCGGGGAGACCCAGTACTTC

J: TRBJ1-5
size: many
D: -
V: TRBV20-1
CDR3: CSAGGDLSNQPQHF
DNA: TGCAGTGCAGGAGGGGACCTTAGCAATCAGCCCCAGCATTTT

J: TRBJ1-1
size: many
D: TRBD1
V: TRBV7-9
CDR3: CASTSGGNTEAFF
DNA: TGTGCCAGCACCTCAGGGGGGAACACTGAAGCTTTCTTT

J: TRBJ2-5
size: many
D: TRBD1
V: TRBV6-1
CDR3: CASSAGQGQIWYRETQYF
DNA: TGTGCCAGCAGTGCAGGACAGGGACAAATTTGGTATCGAGAGACCCAGTACTTC

J: TRBJ1-5
size: many
D: -
V: TRBV29-1
CDR3: CSVRESNQPQHF
DNA: TGCAGCGTTCGGGAGAGCAATCAGCCCCAGCATTTT

J: TRBJ2-5
size: many
D: -
V: TRBV7-2
CDR3: CASRDLAEQETQYF
DNA: TGTGCCAGCAGAGATTTAGCGGAGCAAGAGACCCAGTACTTC

J: TRBJ2-4
size: many
D: TRBD1
V: TRBV9
CDR3: CASSEQGLAKNIQYF
DNA: TGTGCCAGCAGCGAACAGGGGTTAGCCAAAAACATTCAGTACTTC

J: TRBJ2-5
size: -
D: -
V: TRBV19
CDR3: CASSSLRETGLKETQYF
DNA: TGTGCCAGTAGTAGCCTACGTGAGACAGGCCTGAAAGAGACCCAGTACTTC

J: TRBJ1-5
size: many
D: -
V: TRBV20-1
CDR3: CSASDGGNQPQHF
DNA: TGCAGTGCTAGTGACGGAGGCAATCAGCCCCAGCATTTT

J: TRBJ2-7
size: -
D: -
V: TRBV28
CDR3: CASIPPRGTSAYEQYF
DNA: TGTGCCAGCATCCCCCCCCGGGGGACGAGCGCCTACGAGCAGTACTTC

J: TRBJ2-7
size: many
D: -
V: TRBV19
CDR3: CASSEGLTYEQYF
DNA: TGTGCCAGTTCGGAGGGGTTGACCTACGAGCAGTACTTC

J: TRBJ2-7
size: many
D: -
V: TRBV10-3
CDR3: CAISESPGTYEQYF
DNA: TGTGCCATCAGTGAGTCCCCAGGGACCTACGAGCAGTACTTC

J: TRBJ2-7
size: -
D: -
V: TRBV6-1
CDR3: CASRGAGASYELYF
DNA: TGTGCCAGCAGGGGGGCGGGAGCCTCCTACGAGCTGTACTTC

J: TRBJ1-1
size: many
D: -
V: TRBV5-1
CDR3: CASSLEGRQNTEAFF
DNA: TGCGCCAGCAGCTTGGAAGGCAGACAGAACACTGAAGCTTTCTTT

J: TRBJ2-5
size: few
D: TRBD1
V: TRBV6-1
CDR3: CASSITGGVGETQYF
DNA: TGTGCCAGCAGTATAACAGGGGGCGTGGGAGAGACCCAGTACTTC

J: TRBJ2-7
size: many
D: TRBD1
V: TRBV12-5
CDR3: CASGPRDSDEQYF
DNA: TGTGCTAGTGGTCCGAGGGACAGCGACGAGCAGTACTTC

J: TRBJ2-5
size: many
D: -
V: TRBV27
CDR3: CASSTLRDVKETQYF
DNA: TGTGCCAGCAGCACGCTCCGGGACGTGAAAGAGACCCAGTACTTC

J: TRBJ2-7
size: many
D: -
V: TRBV2
CDR3: CASSPGTGSEQYF
DNA: TGTGCCAGCAGTCCCGGGACGGGTTCCGAGCAGTACTTC

J: TRBJ2-2
size: many
D: TRBD2
V: TRBV4-1
CDR3: CASSQDSLAANTGELFF
DNA: TGCGCCAGCAGCCAAGATTCACTAGCGGCAAACACCGGGGAGCTGTTTTTT

J: TRBJ1-6
size: many
D: -
V: TRBV3-1
CDR3: CASSHYRDSPLHF
DNA: TGTGCCAGCAGCCACTACAGGGACTCACCCCTCCACTTT

J: TRBJ1-2
size: -
D: -
V: TRBV29-1
CDR3: CSVDRSYGYTF
DNA: TGCAGCGTTGACAGGTCCTATGGCTACACCTTC

J: TRBJ2-7
size: -
D: -
V: TRBV20-1
CDR3: CSAGAYSYSFEQYF
DNA: TGCAGTGCTGGGGCGTATTCCTATTCCTTCGAGCAGTACTTC

J: TRBJ1-6
size: -
D: -
V: TRBV5-1
CDR3: CASSLAGARNSPLHF
DNA: TGCGCCAGCAGCTTGGCGGGGGCGCGGAATTCACCCCTCCACTTT

J: TRBJ1-1
size: many
D: -
V: TRBV7-8
CDR3: CASSGGPGGTEAFF
DNA: TGTGCCAGCAGCGGGGGCCCGGGAGGTACTGAAGCTTTCTTT

J: TRBJ2-7
size: many
D: -
V: TRBV3-1
CDR3: CASSQDRIGGALYEQYF
DNA: TGTGCCAGCAGCCAAGATCGAATAGGCGGGGCCCTTTACGAGCAGTACTTC

J: TRBJ1-5
size: -
D: TRBD1
V: TRBV27
CDR3: CVSSLGQGNQPQHF
DNA: TGTGTCAGCAGTCTAGGACAGGGCAATCAGCCCCAGCATTTT

J: TRBJ1-1
size: many
D: -
V: TRBV6-1
CDR3: CASKGQTNTEAFF
DNA: TGTGCCAGCAAAGGACAGACGAACACTGAAGCTTTCTTT

J: TRBJ1-2
size: -
D: TRBD1
V: TRBV7-9
CDR3: CASSFTGGAGFGYTF
DNA: TGTGCCAGCAGCTTCACAGGGGGCGCGGGGTTTGGCTACACCTTC

J: TRBJ2-7
size: many
D: -
V: TRBV5-1
CDR3: CASSPGHVGNEQYF
DNA: TGCGCCAGCAGCCCAGGCCACGTCGGGAACGAGCAGTACTTC

J: TRBJ1-1
size: many
D: TRBD1
V: TRBV20-1
CDR3: CSARSGQVTEAFF
DNA: TGCAGTGCTAGATCAGGACAGGTCACTGAAGCTTTCTTT

J: TRBJ2-2
size: many
D: TRBD1
V: TRBV6-1
CDR3: CASSPDRGGVGELFF
DNA: TGTGCCAGCAGCCCGGACAGGGGAGGAGTCGGGGAGCTGTTTTTT

J: TRBJ1-2
size: -
D: -
V: TRBV18
CDR3: CASSPNYLYGYTF
DNA: TGTGCCAGCTCACCGAACTACCTATATGGCTACACCTTC

J: TRBJ1-5
size: many
D: -
V: TRBV27
CDR3: CASSPLPGGQLNQPQHF
DNA: TGTGCCAGCAGCCCCTTACCGGGGGGGCAGCTCAATCAGCCCCAGCATTTT

J: TRBJ1-5
size: many
D: TRBD1
V: TRBV6-1
CDR3: CASSSGTGDFQPQHF
DNA: TGTGCCAGCAGCTCCGGGACAGGGGATTTTCAGCCCCAGCATTTT

J: TRBJ1-5
size: -
D: -
V: TRBV29-1
CDR3: CSVSPGSNQPQHF
DNA: TGCAGCGTGTCGCCGGGAAGCAATCAGCCCCAGCATTTT

J: TRBJ1-2
size: -
D: -
V: TRBV20-1
CDR3: CSASRGTNYGYTF
DNA: TGCAGTGCTAGTAGGGGTACTAACTATGGCTACACCTTC

J: TRBJ2-7
size: many
D: TRBD1
V: TRBV14
CDR3: CASSNRGQAYEQYF
DNA: TGTGCCAGCAGCAACAGGGGGCAGGCCTACGAGCAGTACTTC

J: TRBJ1-1
size: -
D: -
V: TRBV28
CDR3: CASSFGQKNTEAFF
DNA: TGTGCCAGCAGTTTTGGCCAGAAAAACACTGAAGCTTTCTTT

J: TRBJ2-5
size: many
D: TRBD2
V: TRBV20-1
CDR3: CSAKRLAGDGGETQYF
DNA: TGCAGTGCTAAGCGGCTAGCGGGAGATGGGGGAGAGACCCAGTACTTC

J: TRBJ2-5
size: many
D: -
V: TRBV30
CDR3: CAWSVTVGGAETQYF
DNA: TGTGCCTGGAGTGTAACTGTGGGGGGAGCGGAGACCCAGTACTTC